This T cell receptor beta chain comes out of a study of T cell repertoires in cytomegalovirus infection. In the study overall: HLA-B-restricted CMV epitopes that are well studied were used alongside recently identified HLA-C-restricted ones.

Findings and caveats of the study: Ex vivo, HLA-C-restricted CMV-specific TCR beta clonotypes prevailed over the rest of the response.

The CDR3 covers 14 residues. Trimming stripped 2 bases from V and 4 bases from J, with 9 bases between. Germline assignment: CDR1 MNHEY and CDR2 SVGEGT. MiXCR, run by TCRdb on the reads, gives a single entry per CDR3 protein. The sample lists approximately 1,000,000 distinct CDR3 sequences; around 29% were seen once. In the case of this clonotype: Antigen specificity is unknown.

This chain connects TRBV6-2 or TRBV6-3 to TRBJ2-1; D gene ambiguous. Sequenced material: cultured CD8+ T cells from PBMCs, taken from culture after CMV antigen stimulation. This sequence originates from a human donor in good health (CMV status not recorded). Some clones in this sample may be carry-over from other donors' samples. DNA for the CDR3: TGTGCCAGCAGTTACAAATTCAGGTACAATGAGCAGTTCTTC. Its protein is CASSYKFRYNEQFF.